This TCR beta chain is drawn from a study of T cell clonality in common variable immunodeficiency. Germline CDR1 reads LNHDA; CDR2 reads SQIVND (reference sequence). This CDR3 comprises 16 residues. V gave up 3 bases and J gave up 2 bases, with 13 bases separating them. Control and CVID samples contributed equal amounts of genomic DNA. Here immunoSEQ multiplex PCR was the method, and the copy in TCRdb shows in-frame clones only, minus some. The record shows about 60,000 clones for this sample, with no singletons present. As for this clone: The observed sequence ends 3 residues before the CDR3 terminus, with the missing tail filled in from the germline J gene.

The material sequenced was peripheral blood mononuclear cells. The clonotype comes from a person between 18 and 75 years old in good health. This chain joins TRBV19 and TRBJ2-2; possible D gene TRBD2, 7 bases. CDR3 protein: CASSMGGGANTGELFF. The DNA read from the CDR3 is TGTGCCAGTAGTATGGGAGGGGGGGCAAACACCGGGGAG.